This is a list of T cell receptor beta chains from one sample in a study of beta chain features in type 1 diabetes. Clones were sequenced by immunoSEQ multiplex PCR, and TCRdb holds only the in-frame ones, with some missing. The sample carries hundreds of thousands of clones, about an eighth recorded once. Sequenced material: naive CD4+ T cells from blood. These receptors were obtained from a man aged 18 to 35 with type 1 diabetes. The CDR3 runs from the conserved cysteine through the conserved F or W. D genes are given only for firm matches. Size tells how often a clone was seen (once, few, many) or the class of an expanded clone, and some rows leave it out.

J	size	V	D	DNA	CDR3
TRBJ2-1	.	TRBV28	.	TGTGCCAGCAGTTCGAGCAATGAGCAGTTCTTC	CASSSSNEQFF
TRBJ1-2	few	TRBV10-3	TRBD1	TGTGCCATCAGTTATGACGACAGGGACTATGGCTACACCTTC	CAISYDDRDYGYTF
TRBJ2-3	.	TRBV7-8	.	TGTGCCAGCAGCTTAGGGACGAATACGCAGTATTTT	CASSLGTNTQYF
TRBJ2-4	few	TRBV30	.	TGTGCCTGGTCCAGGGGGGAAGGCATTCAGTACTTC	CAWSRGEGIQYF
TRBJ2-7	.	TRBV7-6	.	TGTGCCAGCAGCAGACAGGATTACGAGCAGTACTTC	CASSRQDYEQYF
TRBJ2-2	.	TRBV29-1	.	TGCAGCGCACGGTCGGGGTCGAACACCGGGGAGCTGTTTTTT	CSARSGSNTGELFF
TRBJ1-1	.	TRBV5-1	TRBD1	TGCGCCAGCAGCTCACCGACAGGGGGCGCGTACACTGAAGCTTTCTTT	CASSSPTGGAYTEAFF
TRBJ2-1	.	TRBV18	.	TGTGCCAGCTCACCAGCGGGATATGAGCAGTTCTTC	CASSPAGYEQFF
TRBJ2-1	few	TRBV4-1	TRBD2	TGCGCCAGCAGCCACCCGGGACTAGCGGCCAATGAGCAGTTCTTC	CASSHPGLAANEQFF
TRBJ1-3	.	TRBV11-2	.	TGTGCCAGCAGCTTAGCCCAGCTTTCAGGAAACACCATATATTTT	CASSLAQLSGNTIYF
TRBJ2-5	few	TRBV7-2	.	TGTGCCAGCAGCCCCGAGGGGGGGCTCGGGACCCAGTACTTC	CASSPEGGLGTQYF
TRBJ2-5	.	TRBV7-8	TRBD1	TGTGCCAGCAGCTGGACAGGCCAAGAGACCCAGTACTTC	CASSWTGQETQYF